This entry concerns a single TCR beta chain. This CDR3 region has 16 residues. Germline V CDR1 and CDR2: SNHLY, FYNNEI. V trimming: 4 bases; J trimming: 4 bases; junction bases outside the gene matches: 7. The sample is drawn from a study of T-cell memory formation after mild COVID-19. Study information: Clustering of TCRs was largely donor specific.

TCRdb reprocessed the 5' RACE reads via MiXCR and lists one record per CDR3 protein. The repertoire has about 55,000 distinct CDR3 sequences, around 30% of them found once; the top ten carry around 40%. The TCR comes from a man younger than 35 who had mild COVID-19 (a few samples of this study predate the infection). Cell type and time point are not known. The chain couples TRBV2 to TRBJ2-2; 9 bases fit TRBD1. The specimen was PBMCs or a T cell subset sorted from them (not recorded which). DNA of the CDR3: TGTGCCAGCAGTGGAGGCGGGACAGGGTTCACCGGGGAGCTGTTTTTT. It codes for CASSGGGTGFTGELFF.